This record covers a single T cell receptor (beta chain). The sample belongs to a study of T-cell reconstitution after alpha-beta-depleted transplantation in children. CDR3 length equals 13 residues. Germline loops: CDR1 SQVTM, CDR2 ANQGSEA. Between the trimmed V and J ends, which lost 3 bases and 5 bases, there was a span of 12 bases. As it was prepared, the TCRbeta library received unique molecular identifiers. TCRdb ran MiXCR on the PCR reads and lists one entry per CDR3 protein. The sample contains some 490,000 distinct CDR3 sequences, approximately 12% of which appear only once. This sample comprised PBMCs from the stem cell graft donor, obtained from the stem cell graft. The rearrangement joins TRBV29-1 to TRBJ2-3; D may be TRBD2 (5 bases). The TCR sequence derives from a human donor who donated a stem cell graft to a child with combined immunodeficiency. The CDR3 nucleotides read TGCAGCGTTGACCTGTCTGCGGGAGATACGCAGTATTTT. Encoded protein: CSVDLSAGDTQYF.